These 20 T cell receptor beta chains originate from one sample sequenced in a study of blood T cell repertoires in COVID-19. Generated by immunoSEQ multiplex PCR, the TCRdb table keeps only in-frame clones and is missing some. The sample shows fewer than 20,000 clones, roughly nine tenths of them seen only once. The sequencing input was peripheral blood. These receptors were collected from a man aged 80 or over with acute or convalescent COVID-19.

This sequence joins TRBV5-8 and TRBJ2-3; D not resolved. This CDR3 has 15 amino acids. The ends were cut back, 0 bases at V and 0 bases at J, with 8 bases in the middle. Per germline, CDR1 SGHTS and CDR2 YDEGEE. The CDR3 nucleotides read TGTGCCAGCAGCTTGGACGGTACTAGCACAGATACGCAGTATTTT. It encodes CASSLDGTSTDTQYF.

J is TRBJ1-2 and V is TRBV30; TRBD1 agrees at 11 bases. V lost 5 bases, J lost 6 bases, and 5 bases stayed unmatched. CDR1 and CDR2 (germline): GTSNPN, SVGIG (reference sequence). The CDR3 length is 13 residues. The CDR3 nucleotides read TGTGCCTGGGGAGGACAGGGGGCGCATGGCTACACCTTC. Translating gives CAWGGQGAHGYTF.

V and J are TRBV6-2 or TRBV6-3 and TRBJ2-3, with 8 positions matching TRBD2. The V segment lost 2 bases and the J segment 5 bases; nucleotides outside the gene matches: 6. The CDR3 length is 15 residues. Germline values: CDR1 MNHEY, CDR2 SVGEGT. The CDR3 DNA reads TGTGCCAGCAGTTACACGGGGGGGCGGAGAGATACGCAGTATTTT. This gives the protein CASSYTGGRRDTQYF.

J is TRBJ2-2 and V is TRBV7-2; unclear D gene. V was shortened by 0 bases and J by 0 bases, with 8 bases between the two germline ends. The CDR3 covers 16 residues. The germline V gene has CDR1 SGHTA and CDR2 FQGNSA. CDR3 nucleotide sequence: TGTGCCAGCAGCTTAGCCTCCCAGGCGAACACCGGGGAGCTGTTTTTT. This encodes CASSLASQANTGELFF.

The chain joins TRBV3-1 (or the pseudogene TRBV3-2) to TRBJ1-2; 8 bases fit TRBD1. Losses at the gene ends were 1 base for V and 5 bases for J; bases not matched to a gene: 0. Germline V gene data show CDR1 as LGHDT and CDR2 as YNNKEL (reference sequence). The CDR3 contains 13 residues. CDR3 sequence (DNA): TGTGCCAGCAGCCAAGGACAGGGGTATGGCTACACCTTC. This encodes CASSQGQGYGYTF.

This sequence joins TRBV14 and TRBJ1-6; no clear D. This CDR3 is 16 amino acids long. The V gene's germline CDR1 is SGHDN and CDR2 FVKESK. Trimming left V 0 bases short and J 10 bases short, with 16 bases between. The CDR3 DNA is TGTGCCAGCAGCCAAGACCTTAAGATTGGCGGGTCACCCCTCCACTTT. This sequence encodes CASSQDLKIGGSPLHF.

The chain couples TRBV18 to TRBJ2-1; 10 positions match TRBD1. After removal of 6 bases from V and 8 bases from J, the junction contained 10 bases not matched to a gene. CDR1 is KGHSH and CDR2 is LQKENI in the germline V gene. This CDR3 is 15 amino acids long. The CDR3 protein is CASSQNFGQGDEQFF. CDR3 in DNA: TGTGCCAGCTCCCAAAACTTTGGACAGGGGGATGAGCAGTTCTTC.

This clone showed up just once. This chain connects TRBV2 to TRBJ2-2; D call uncertain. The CDR3 consists of 14 residues. Trimming removed 5 bases at V and 5 bases at J, with 12 bases between. CDR1 is SNHLY, CDR2 FYNNEI, per germline. The chain's CDR3 is CASSFLRETGELFF. The CDR3 bases are TGTGCCAGCAGTTTCCTACGAGAGACCGGGGAGCTGTTTTTT.

The DNA of the CDR3 is TGCGCCAGCAACGAGGGACAGGGGAACACTGAAGCTTTCTTT. It is translated as CASNEGQGNTEAFF. This chain connects TRBV5-1 to TRBJ1-1, with 9 bases identical to TRBD1. Per the germline V gene, CDR1 is SGHRS and CDR2 is YFSETQ. The CDR3 spans 14 residues. Trimming at V came to 6 bases and at J to 1 base, leaving 4 bases not matched to a gene.

The rearrangement joins TRBV30 to TRBJ1-4; D unclear. V lost 0 bases and J 7 bases, leaving 12 bases between the germline ends. This CDR3 comprises 14 residues. Germline CDR1 is GTSNPN and CDR2 is SVGIG (reference sequence). DNA for the CDR3: TGTGCCTGGAGTGTACGAGGGATGGGTGAAAAACTGTTTTTT. The encoded protein is CAWSVRGMGEKLFF.

This clone was detected only once. The rearrangement uses TRBV2 and TRBJ2-5, with a tentative D call TRBD1 (7 bases). The CDR3 totals 15 residues. Germline CDR1 and CDR2: SNHLY and FYNNEI. V lost 3 bases and J 5 bases, leaving 16 bases between the germline ends. The DNA of the CDR3 is TGTGCCAGCAGTGAGGCCCAGGGGGGAGGTGAGACCCAGTACTTC. It specifies CASSEAQGGGETQYF.

The chain employs TRBV27 and TRBJ1-1, with 11 bases identical to TRBD1. Germline-derived CDR1 and CDR2 are MNHEY and SMNVEV (reference sequence). This CDR3 contains 12 residues. J gave up 10 bases and V 5 bases, and 3 bases lay outside the gene matches. This CDR3 is CASSPDRGRAFF. CDR3 DNA sequence: TGTGCCAGCAGTCCGGACAGGGGGCGAGCTTTCTTT.

V and J are TRBV6-4 and TRBJ2-5, with TRBD2 matching 8 bases. This CDR3 has 15 residues. Germline loops: CDR1 MRHNA, CDR2 SNTAGT. Trimming at V came to 3 bases and at J to 4 bases, leaving 7 bases not matched to a gene. The CDR3 reads CASSESGGSGETQYF. The DNA for the CDR3 is TGTGCCAGCAGTGAAAGCGGGGGCTCAGGAGAGACCCAGTACTTC.

The J gene is TRBJ2-3, the V gene TRBV5-1; 11 nucleotides align to TRBD2. Germline loops: CDR1 SGHRS, CDR2 YFSETQ. The CDR3 is made up of 17 amino acids. V lost 3 bases to trimming and J lost 0 bases; unmatched junction nucleotides: 6. CDR3 protein: CASSYGTSGTSTDTQYF. CDR3 in DNA: TGCGCCAGCAGCTATGGGACTAGCGGTACTAGCACAGATACGCAGTATTTT.

CDR3 sequence reads: CAIGTSGPRYEQYF. The DNA of the CDR3 is TGTGCCATCGGAACTAGCGGTCCTCGCTACGAGCAGTACTTC. V is TRBV10-3 and J is TRBJ2-7, with 8 bases aligning to TRBD2. Germline CDR1 ENHRY, CDR2 SYGVKD. This CDR3 has 14 amino acids. The V gene end was trimmed by 8 bases and the J gene end by 3 bases; junction bases not matched to a gene: 9.

CDR3 sequence (DNA): TGTGCCAGCAGCCCTCTTGCGGCCTCTCGGAATGAGCAGTTCTTC. Its translation: CASSPLAASRNEQFF. The chain uses TRBV7-2 and TRBJ2-1; D is undetermined. Trimming stripped 5 bases from V and 7 bases from J, with 18 bases between. The CDR3 runs to 15 residues. Germline lookup yields CDR1 SGHTA and CDR2 FQGNSA.

The J gene is TRBJ2-1, the V gene TRBV7-2; D not certain. Trimming left V 5 bases short and J 3 bases short, with 14 bases between. The CDR3 totals 15 residues. Germline V CDR1 and CDR2: SGHTA, FQGNSA. The CDR3 region is CASSMGPVSYNEQFF. The DNA for the CDR3 is TGTGCCAGCAGCATGGGCCCTGTTAGCTACAATGAGCAGTTCTTC.

The J gene is TRBJ1-1, the V gene TRBV7-2; D remains ambiguous. Germline-derived CDR1 and CDR2 are SGHTA and FQGNSA. This CDR3 has 13 amino acids. V shed 5 bases and J shed 8 bases, with 15 bases lying between them. In nucleotides, the CDR3 is TGTGCCAGCAGCCTAGGTCCGGGAGAGGAAGCTTTCTTT. The encoded protein is CASSLGPGEEAFF.

V is TRBV19 and J is TRBJ2-2, with D possibly matching TRBD1 (6 bases). The germline V gene encodes CDR1 LNHDA and CDR2 SQIVND (reference sequence). CDR3 size: 15 residues. V lost 6 bases to trimming and J lost 3 bases, with 14 bases between them. Written as DNA, the CDR3 is TGTGCCAGTAGGGACGACAGGCGGGACACCGGGGAGCTGTTTTTT. It specifies CASRDDRRDTGELFF.

The chain couples TRBV5-1 to TRBJ2-7; 9 bases map to TRBD1. The germline V gene encodes CDR1 SGHRS and CDR2 YFSETQ. V gave up 0 bases and J gave up 5 bases; unmatched junction bases: 3. This CDR3 is 14 amino acids long. The CDR3 sequence: CASSLGQGVNEQYF. The CDR3 coding sequence is TGCGCCAGCAGCTTGGGACAGGGGGTCAACGAGCAGTACTTC.